Below, 21 T cell receptor beta chains from the same sample are listed, as sequenced in a study of blood T cell repertoires in COVID-19. Assay used: immunoSEQ multiplex PCR; TCRdb lists only in-frame clones, some missing. This repertoire shows some 320,000 clones, about 88% found once; its top ten account for around 2.5%. Sequencing was performed on PBMCs or T cells enriched from blood (not recorded which). Receptors originate from a man aged 55 to 70 who had recovered from COVID-19.

This clone was recorded once. The chain carries TRBV11-1 and TRBJ2-2; D uncertain. The CDR3 sequence is 13 residues long. Germline assignment: CDR1 SGHAT and CDR2 FQDESV (reference sequence). V lost 11 bases and J lost 4, with 14 bases in between. CDR3 protein: CAEKQLRTGELFF. CDR3 nucleotides: TGTGCCGAGAAACAGCTCCGCACCGGGGAGCTGTTTTTT. Based on the CDR3 plus reference TRBV11-1 and TRBJ2-2, the full variable domain is EAEVAQSPRYKITEKSQAVAFWCDPISGHATLYWYRQILGQGPELLVQFQDESVVDDSQLPKDRFSAERLKGVDSTLKIQPAELGDSAMYLCAEKQLRTGELFFGEGSRLTVL.

The chain employs TRBV10-1 and TRBJ1-1; perhaps TRBD1 as D (5 bases). The CDR3 sequence is 13 residues long. V dropped 7 bases and J dropped 3 bases, with 12 bases sitting between them. Germline lookup yields CDR1 WNHNN and CDR2 SYGVQD (reference sequence). CDR3 amino acids: CASTGSRDTEAFF. CDR3 nucleotide sequence: TGCGCCAGCACAGGGTCTAGGGACACTGAAGCTTTCTTT.

V is TRBV10-3 and J is TRBJ1-2; D is ambiguous. CDR3 length: 12 amino acids. Germline V gene data show CDR1 as ENHRY and CDR2 as SYGVKD. The V end was cut by 3 bases, the J end by 7 bases, with 9 bases between. The CDR3 reads CAISEGGFGYTF. For the CDR3, the DNA is TGTGCCATCAGTGAAGGCGGGTTTGGCTACACCTTC.

The V call is TRBV19, the J call TRBJ1-1, with D perhaps TRBD1 (6 bases). Germline assignment: CDR1 LNHDA and CDR2 SQIVND (reference sequence). The V gene lost 7 bases and the J gene lost 4 bases, with 19 bases spanning the gap. The CDR3 sequence is 15 residues long. CDR3 coding DNA: TGTGCCAGTACCGGGGGGGCGAAAGGAGGCACTGAAGCTTTCTTT. Translating gives CASTGGAKGGTEAFF.

J is TRBJ2-7 and V is TRBV27; 8 bases agree with TRBD1. The CDR3 runs 12 residues. Germline V CDR1 and CDR2: MNHEY, SMNVEV (reference sequence). V trimming: 6 bases; J trimming: 6 bases; junction bases outside the gene matches: 4. Here the CDR3 DNA reads TGTGCCAGCAGAACAGGGGGAGGCGAGCAGTACTTC. This codes for CASRTGGGEQYF.

V gene TRBV30 combines with J gene TRBJ1-1, with 9 positions matching TRBD1. CDR3 size: 15 residues. Germline assignment: CDR1 GTSNPN and CDR2 SVGIG (reference sequence). Trimming removed 2 bases from V and 0 bases from J; junction bases left unmatched: 4. CDR3 sequence: CAWSRGQGLNTEAFF. In DNA form, the CDR3 reads TGTGCCTGGAGTAGGGGACAGGGTTTGAACACTGAAGCTTTCTTT.

The chain uses TRBV4-2 and TRBJ1-4; D is ambiguous. V was pared by 0 bases and J by 0 bases, with 14 bases between. Germline CDR1 reads LGHNA; CDR2 reads YNFKEQ. This CDR3 is built from 18 residues. CDR3 amino acids: CASSQDVARITTNEKLFF. The CDR3 bases are TGTGCCAGCAGCCAAGATGTCGCCAGAATTACAACTAATGAAAAACTGTTTTTT.

This rearrangement joins TRBV5-1 to TRBJ2-1; 8 bases are a match to TRBD2. V dropped 4 bases and J dropped 8; count of bases not matched to a gene: 11. Germline CDR1 SGHRS, CDR2 YFSETQ. The CDR3 sequence is 15 residues long. This CDR3 reads CASSPPAGAIHEQFF. Here the CDR3 DNA reads TGCGCCAGCAGCCCTCCAGCGGGAGCTATCCATGAGCAGTTCTTC. Full variable domain (remainder filled in from reference TRBV5-1 and TRBJ2-1): KAGVTQTPRYLIKTRGQQVTLSCSPISGHRSVSWYQQTPGQGLQFLFEYFSETQRNKGNFPGRFSGRQFSNSRSEMNVSTLELGDSALYLCASSPPAGAIHEQFFGPGTRLTVL.

This sequence joins TRBV2 and TRBJ1-2; D is ambiguous. Germline V gene sequence: CDR1 SNHLY, CDR2 FYNNEI. Trimming took off 2 bases at V and 2 bases at J, with 12 bases between the two ends. This CDR3 is built from 15 residues. CDR3 region: CASSEIPRQNYGYTF. In DNA, the CDR3 is TGTGCCAGCAGTGAAATTCCGCGGCAGAACTATGGCTACACCTTC. The variable domain in full, completed from reference TRBV2 and TRBJ1-2, reads EPEVTQTPSHQVTQMGQEVILRCVPISNHLYFYWYRQILGQKVEFLVSFYNNEISEKSEIFDDQFSVERPDGSNFTLKIRSTKLEDSAMYFCASSEIPRQNYGYTFGSGTRLTVV.

There are many counts of this clone. V is TRBV24-1 and J is TRBJ2-3, with D possibly matching TRBD2 (5 bases). Germline V gives CDR1 KGHDR, CDR2 SFDVKD. The V and J ends lost 2 bases and 7 bases respectively, with 6 bases between them. The CDR3 totals 12 residues. CDR3 protein: CATSDSGNTQYF. CDR3 bases: TGTGCCACCAGTGATTCGGGGAATACGCAGTATTTT.

The chain has TRBV2 and TRBJ1-2; TRBD1 aligns across 9 bases. The germline V gene has CDR1 SNHLY and CDR2 FYNNEI. Trimming cost V 2 bases and J 7 bases; bases outside gene matches: 8. The CDR3 contains 15 residues. DNA of the CDR3: TGTGCCAGCAGTGAAAACAGGGGGCAGAGATCTGGCTACACCTTC. Translating it yields CASSENRGQRSGYTF.

This clone has just one count. This chain uses TRBV5-6 with TRBJ2-2; D is unclear. With 2 bases removed from V and 8 bases from J, the gap between germline ends came to 4 bases. Per the germline V gene, CDR1 is SGHDT and CDR2 is YYEEEE. This CDR3 is built from 11 residues. The CDR3, as DNA: TGTGCCAGCAGCTTCTTGGGGGAGCTGTTTTTT. Amino acid sequence: CASSFLGELFF. Looking up the rest from reference TRBV5-6 and TRBJ2-2 gives the full variable domain: DAGVTQSPTHLIKTRGQQVTLRCSPKSGHDTVSWYQQALGQGPQFIFQYYEEEERQRGNFPDRFSGHQFPNYSSELNVNALLLGDSALYLCASSFLGELFFGEGSRLTVL.

The sample holds one count of this clone. The J gene is TRBJ2-2, the V gene TRBV4-1, with 10 positions matching TRBD1. CDR1 is MGHRA and CDR2 is YSYEKL in the germline V gene. The CDR3 contains 17 residues. Losses at the gene ends were 2 bases for V and 6 bases for J; bases not matched to a gene: 9. This CDR3 is CASSQSTGGMRAGELFF. CDR3 coding DNA: TGCGCCAGCAGCCAATCGACAGGGGGCATGAGGGCCGGGGAGCTGTTTTTT.

The chain links TRBV4-3 to TRBJ1-6, with 9 nucleotides matching TRBD1. V gave up 3 bases and J gave up 8 bases; unmatched junction bases: 5. The length of the CDR3 is 15 residues. Germline V gives CDR1 LGHNA, CDR2 YSLEER. DNA for the CDR3: TGCGCCAGCAGCCAGGACAGGGGCGCCCATTCACCCCTCCACTTT. Its translation is CASSQDRGAHSPLHF.

The rearrangement links TRBV7-6 to TRBJ1-6, with D tentatively TRBD1 (5 bases). Germline CDR1 reads SGHVS; CDR2 reads FNYEAQ. V gave up 4 bases and J gave up 8 bases, with 15 bases separating them. The CDR3 is made up of 15 amino acids. CDR3: CASSYRAGGYSPLHF. The CDR3 nucleotides are TGTGCCAGCAGCTACCGGGCCGGGGGATATTCACCCCTCCACTTT. The entire variable domain, with the rest obtained from reference TRBV7-6 and TRBJ1-6, is as follows: GAGVSQSPRYKVTKRGQDVALRCDPISGHVSLYWYRQALGQGPEFLTYFNYEAQQDKSGLPNDRFSAERPEGSISTLTIQRTEQRDSAMYRCASSYRAGGYSPLHFGNGTRLTVT.

V usage is TRBV10-3 and J usage is TRBJ2-1; TRBD1 might be the D (6 bases). V lost 6 bases and J 12 bases, leaving 15 bases between the germline ends. CDR1 ENHRY and CDR2 SYGVKD come from the germline V gene. This CDR3 has 12 residues. The CDR3 DNA reads TGTGCCATCAGCGGACCGGACAGTTGGCAGTTCTTC. The encoded protein is CAISGPDSWQFF.

Only one count was recorded for this clone. The V call is TRBV7-2, the J call TRBJ1-5; D unresolved. Per the germline V gene, CDR1 is SGHTA and CDR2 is FQGNSA. Trimming stripped 5 bases from V and 3 bases from J, with 17 bases between. The CDR3 is made up of 16 amino acids. CDR3 sequence reads: CASSRLAGSFNQPQHF. The CDR3 coding sequence is TGTGCCAGCAGCCGTTTGGCAGGCTCCTTCAATCAGCCCCAGCATTTT.

This clone was seen a single time. The rearrangement uses TRBV27 and TRBJ2-3, with a possible D match to TRBD2 (5 bases). Between the trimmed V and J ends, which lost 2 bases and 6 bases, there was a span of 12 bases. There are 14 residues in the CDR3. Germline CDR1 is MNHEY and CDR2 is SMNVEV (reference sequence). The CDR3 loop is CASSLLAAADTQYF. The DNA of the CDR3 is TGTGCCAGCAGTTTACTAGCTGCGGCGGATACGCAGTATTTT.

The CDR3 nucleotides read TGTGCCACCAGCAGGGCCCAATTTGGGCAGCAGCCCCAGCATTTT. Its translation: CATSRAQFGQQPQHF. The chain combines TRBV15 with TRBJ1-5; no definite D call. The V end lost 3 bases, the J end lost 7 bases, and 16 bases lay between the germline ends. The germline CDR1 and CDR2 sequences are LNHNV and YYDKDF (reference sequence). CDR3 size: 15 residues.

The CDR3 sequence is CASSLIGTGVYEQYF. The CDR3 bases are TGTGCCAGCAGTCTAATCGGGACAGGGGTCTACGAGCAGTACTTC. The V call is TRBV6-2 or TRBV6-3, the J call TRBJ2-7; TRBD1 agrees at 10 bases. Germline V gives CDR1 MNHEY, CDR2 SVGEGT. This CDR3 spans 15 amino acids. With 5 bases clipped from V and 3 bases from J, the junction kept 7 bases outside the gene matches.

This chain uses TRBV19 with TRBJ1-4; D call uncertain. The V and J ends lost 3 bases and 8 bases respectively, with 13 bases between them. This CDR3 spans 14 amino acids. Germline V gene data show CDR1 as LNHDA and CDR2 as SQIVND (reference sequence). The CDR3 DNA reads TGTGCCAGTAGTATGGAGGGCCTAGGGGAAAAACTGTTTTTT. Its protein is CASSMEGLGEKLFF. The whole variable domain, remainder taken from reference TRBV19 and TRBJ1-4, is DGGITQSPKYLFRKEGQNVTLSCEQNLNHDAMYWYRQDPGQGLRLIYYSQIVNDFQKGDIAEGYSVSREKKESFPLTVTSAQKNPTAFYLCASSMEGLGEKLFFGSGTQLSVL.